This entry is about one T cell receptor beta chain. This sample was included in a study of blood T cell repertoires in COVID-19. Across the whole study: Sample material is recorded as cDNA or gDNA derived from T cells, B-cell-depleted T cells, or PBMCs.

The CDR3 is 13 residues long. Germline V CDR1 and CDR2: LGHNA, YSLEER. Trimming removed 4 bases from V and 10 bases from J, with 14 bases in between. Measured with immunoSEQ multiplex PCR; TCRdb has only the in-frame clones, and not every one. The table lists 180,000 or so clones, about 85% of them singletons, with 15% to 20% in the top ten. V is TRBV4-3 and J is TRBJ2-1; weak D call: TRBD2 (5 bases). Sequenced: peripheral blood. The source of this sequence is a person aged 65 to 79 with COVID-19, enrolled during active disease. The CDR3 sequence: CASSLTRGFEQFF. The CDR3 nucleotides are TGCGCCAGCAGCCTGACACGAGGGTTCGAGCAGTTCTTC.